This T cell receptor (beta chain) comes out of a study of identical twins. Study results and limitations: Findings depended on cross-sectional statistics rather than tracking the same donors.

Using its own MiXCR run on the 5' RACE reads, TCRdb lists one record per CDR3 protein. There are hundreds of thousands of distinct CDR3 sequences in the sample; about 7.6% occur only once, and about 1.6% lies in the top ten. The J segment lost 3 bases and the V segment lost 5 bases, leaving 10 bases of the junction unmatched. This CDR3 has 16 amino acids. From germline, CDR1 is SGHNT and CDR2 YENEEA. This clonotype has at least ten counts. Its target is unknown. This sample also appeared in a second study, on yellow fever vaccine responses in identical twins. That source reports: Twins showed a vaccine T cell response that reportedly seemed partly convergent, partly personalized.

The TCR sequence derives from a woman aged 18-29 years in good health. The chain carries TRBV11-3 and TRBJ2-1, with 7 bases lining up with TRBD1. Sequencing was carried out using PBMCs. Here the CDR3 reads CASSPYGQDGYNEQFF. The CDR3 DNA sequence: TGTGCCAGCAGCCCCTACGGACAGGATGGCTACAATGAGCAGTTCTTC.